One and the same sample provided the 13 T cell receptor beta chains below, sequenced in a study of T cells in Graves' hyperthyroidism and ophthalmopathy. The source material, RNA transcripts, was used to amplify TCR beta CDR3 regions. The TCR CDR3 was amplified in a first-round RT-PCR using the HTBI primer set. MiXCR, run by TCRdb on the multiplex PCR reads, gives a single entry per CDR3 protein. The sample includes roughly 570,000 distinct CDR3 sequences, 46% of them seen just once. Input material: peripheral blood or thyroid tissue (not recorded which). These receptors all stem from a woman aged 18-29 years with Graves' hyperthyroidism.

The rearrangement uses TRBV7-9 and TRBJ2-5; 7 bases are a match to TRBD2. The germline gives CDR1 SEHNR, CDR2 FQNEAQ (reference sequence). The CDR3 totals 13 residues. J lost 5 bases, V lost 4 bases, and 4 bases had no gene match. The CDR3 region has the DNA TGTGCCAGCAGCTGGGGGGGGATGGAGACCCAGTACTTC. The encoded protein is CASSWGGMETQYF.

This chain joins TRBV29-1 and TRBJ2-5; TRBD1 aligns across 9 bases. CDR3 length equals 15 residues. After removal of 6 bases from V and 2 bases from J, the junction contained 10 bases not matched to a gene. Per the germline V gene, CDR1 is SQVTM and CDR2 is ANQGSEA. The CDR3 DNA reads as TGCAGCGTCCGACAGGGGGGAACTCCACAAGAGACCCAGTACTTC. Translation: CSVRQGGTPQETQYF.

This clonotype appeared many times. The chain carries TRBV7-9 and TRBJ1-5, with TRBD1 identical over 7 bases. This CDR3 is built from 16 residues. Germline V lookup: CDR1 SEHNR, CDR2 FQNEAQ (reference sequence). Unmatched junction bases numbered 15, after V lost 6 bases and J lost 7 bases. The CDR3 loop is CASSDIEEGTVQPQHF. As DNA, the CDR3 is TGTGCCAGCAGTGACATCGAGGAGGGGACAGTACAGCCCCAGCATTTT.

The genes are TRBV9 and TRBJ2-5; D is perhaps TRBD1 (6 bases). This CDR3 comprises 16 residues. CDR1 is SGDLS, CDR2 YYNGEE, per germline. The germline V and J ends were trimmed by 2 bases and 2 bases, with 16 bases remaining between them. The CDR3 loop is CASSVSGGGDQETQYF. The CDR3 region has the DNA TGTGCCAGCAGCGTTAGTGGGGGCGGAGATCAAGAGACCCAGTACTTC. The whole variable domain, filled in from reference TRBV9 and TRBJ2-5, reads DSGVTQTPKHLITATGQRVTLRCSPRSGDLSVYWYQQSLDQGLQFLIQYYNGEERAKGNILERFSAQQFPDLHSELNLSSLELGDSALYFCASSVSGGGDQETQYFGPGTRLLVL.

This clonotype was picked up many times. This chain joins TRBV7-9 and TRBJ1-5; D possibly corresponds to TRBD1 (5 bases). In germline, CDR1 is SEHNR, CDR2 FQNEAQ (reference sequence). The CDR3 covers 16 residues. V lost 5 bases and J lost 7, with 21 bases in between. CDR3 nucleotides: TGTGCCAGCAGCCTAAATTCGGGACCGCTTCCACAGCCCCAGCATTTT. This translates into CASSLNSGPLPQPQHF.

At least ten counts were recorded for this clonotype. The chain carries TRBV6-5 and TRBJ1-6; perhaps TRBD1 as D (6 bases). V lost 0 bases, J lost 7 bases, and 19 bases lay in between. This CDR3 region has 18 residues. In germline, CDR1 is MNHEY, CDR2 SVGAGI. CDR3 protein: CASSYSRTALLWNSPLHF. The CDR3 nucleotides read TGTGCCAGCAGTTACTCGAGGACAGCGCTACTATGGAATTCACCCCTCCACTTT.

This sequence joins TRBV5-4 and TRBJ2-7; tentatively, D is TRBD1 (6 bases). The CDR3 is made up of 12 amino acids. The germline V and J ends were trimmed by 4 bases and 5 bases, with 10 bases remaining between them. From germline, CDR1 is SGHNT and CDR2 YYREEE (reference sequence). This chain's CDR3 is CASSGGQDEQYF. CDR3 bases: TGTGCCAGCAGCGGGGGCCAAGACGAGCAGTACTTC.

The chain carries TRBV29-1 and TRBJ1-4, with 9 bases lining up with TRBD1. CDR1 is SQVTM, CDR2 ANQGSEA, per germline. The J segment lost 10 bases and the V segment lost 6 bases, leaving 12 bases of the junction unmatched. CDR3 length equals 14 residues. CDR3 coding DNA: TGCAGCGTCGTTCATGGGACAGGGAAGGGAAAACTGTTTTTT. Its protein product is CSVVHGTGKGKLFF. Together with reference TRBV29-1 and TRBJ1-4, the CDR3 gives the full variable domain: SAVISQKPSRDICQRGTSLTIQCQVDSQVTMMFWYRQQPGQSLTLIATANQGSEATYESGFVIDKFPISRPNLTFSTLTVSNMSPEDSSIYLCSVVHGTGKGKLFFGSGTQLSVL.

As for this clonotype: A junction end diverges from the germline sequence, so it may reflect a read error. Here the CDR3 reads CCAATDLYGYTF. Written as DNA, the CDR3 is TGCTGTGCTGCGACAGACCTCTATGGCTACACCTTC. The chain has TRBV20-1 and TRBJ1-2, with D maybe TRBD1 (5 bases). The germline V gene encodes CDR1 DFQATT and CDR2 SNEGSKA (reference sequence). CDR3 length: 12 amino acids.

The rearrangement joins TRBV6-5 to TRBJ2-7; 8 positions agree with TRBD1. The length of the CDR3 is 14 residues. Trimming cost V 2 bases and J 5 bases; bases outside gene matches: 5. CDR1 is MNHEY, CDR2 SVGAGI, per germline. The CDR3 protein is CASSYRTGWDEQYF. The DNA for the CDR3 is TGTGCCAGCAGTTACCGGACAGGGTGGGACGAGCAGTACTTC.

This clonotype was detected ten times or more. The V and J genes are TRBV27 and TRBJ2-6, with D unclear. There are 16 residues in the CDR3. V lost 2 bases, J lost 4 bases, and 12 bases lay in between. Germline CDR1 MNHEY, CDR2 SMNVEV (reference sequence). CDR3 DNA sequence: TGTGCCAGCAGTTTACCTCCGGGTGTGGGGGCCAACGTCCTGACTTTC. It specifies CASSLPPGVGANVLTF.

This clonotype appeared a few times. The genes are TRBV27 and TRBJ2-5; D perhaps matches TRBD2 (6 bases). CDR3 length: 14 residues. Trimming stripped 5 bases from V and 4 bases from J, with 14 bases between. In germline, CDR1 is MNHEY, CDR2 SMNVEV (reference sequence). The CDR3 nucleotides are TGTGCCAGCAGTCCAGGGCGGGGTGCAGAGACCCAGTACTTC. This sequence encodes CASSPGRGAETQYF.

The table lists this clonotype with many counts. J is TRBJ2-5 and V is TRBV29-1, with 14 nucleotides matching TRBD2. The CDR3 consists of 16 residues. Germline-derived CDR1 and CDR2 are SQVTM and ANQGSEA. The V gene end was trimmed by 6 bases and the J gene end by 2 bases; junction bases not matched to a gene: 8. The CDR3 protein is CSVGRLAGGSQETQYF. DNA of the CDR3: TGCAGCGTAGGGAGACTAGCGGGAGGGTCACAAGAGACCCAGTACTTC.